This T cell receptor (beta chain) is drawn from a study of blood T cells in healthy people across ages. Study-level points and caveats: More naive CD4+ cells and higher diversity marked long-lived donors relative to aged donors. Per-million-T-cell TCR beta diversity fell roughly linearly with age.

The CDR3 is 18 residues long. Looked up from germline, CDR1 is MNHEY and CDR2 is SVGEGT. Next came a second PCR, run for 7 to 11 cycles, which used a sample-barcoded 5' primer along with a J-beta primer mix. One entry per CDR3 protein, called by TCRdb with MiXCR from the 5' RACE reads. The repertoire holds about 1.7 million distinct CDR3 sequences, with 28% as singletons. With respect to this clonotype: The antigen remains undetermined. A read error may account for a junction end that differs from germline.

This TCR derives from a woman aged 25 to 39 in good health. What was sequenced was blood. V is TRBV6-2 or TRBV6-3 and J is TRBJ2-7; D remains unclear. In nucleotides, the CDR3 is TGTGCCAACAGTTATTCGCTAGGAACGGGCCGGAGCTCCTACGAGCAGTACTTC. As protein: CANSYSLGTGRSSYEQYF.